In its sample, the clone carrying this T cell receptor (beta chain) was seen a few times. Its antigen is unknown. This table comes from immunoSEQ multiplex PCR, and its TCRdb copy is limited to in-frame clones, with some not included. In the table there are some 1,400 clones, around 62% of which are singletons. The CDR3 totals 14 residues. The junction had 1 base not matched to a gene; V was cut back by 6 bases and J by 0 bases. These data belong to a study of circulating tumor DNA in untreated peripheral T-cell lymphoma. The study's findings and limits: Baseline tissues yielded around 86% and baseline serum over 60% tumor-specific clonotype detection.

Sample: tumor tissue. The rearrangement links TRBV6-7 to TRBJ1-3; 8 bases match TRBD1. TRBV6-7 is designated an ORF whose function remains uncertain. The sequence came from a human donor with peripheral T-cell lymphoma. The CDR3: CASSTGGSGNTIYF. DNA of the CDR3: TGTGCCAGCAGCACAGGGGGCTCTGGAAACACCATATATTTT.